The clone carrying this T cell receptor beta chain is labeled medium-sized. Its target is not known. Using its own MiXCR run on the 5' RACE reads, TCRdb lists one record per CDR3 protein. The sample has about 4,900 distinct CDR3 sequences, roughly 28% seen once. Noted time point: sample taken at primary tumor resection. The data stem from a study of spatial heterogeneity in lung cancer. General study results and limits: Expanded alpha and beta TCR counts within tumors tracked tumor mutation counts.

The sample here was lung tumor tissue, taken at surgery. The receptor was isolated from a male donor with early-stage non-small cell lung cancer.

The CDR3 DNA reads TGCAGTGCGAGTACACAGGGCTACTACGAGCAGTACTTC. Translating it yields CSASTQGYYEQYF. V is TRBV20-1 and J is TRBJ2-7; D may be TRBD1 (6 bases). Germline CDR1 reads DFQATT; CDR2 reads SNEGSKA (reference sequence). Trimming removed 6 bases from V and 3 bases from J, with 15 bases in between. The CDR3 extends over 13 amino acids.